This TCR beta chain was profiled in a study of cytomegalovirus exposure and HLA in healthy donors. Study-level findings and limits: In vitro experiments confirmed that a few CMV-associated chains were specific for CMV antigens.

For this clone: Antigen specificity is unknown.

The repertoire was sequenced with immunoSEQ multiplex PCR; TCRdb's copy has only in-frame clones and lacks some. The repertoire includes about 78,000 clones, 96% of them detected once, and 1.5% to 2% sits in the top ten. The receptor was derived from a man aged 18 to 29 in good health and CMV-seropositive. Sequenced: PBMCs.

CDR3 in amino acids: CASSPGPDEQYF. The DNA for the CDR3 is TGTGCCAGCAGCCCAGGGCCCGACGAGCAGTACTTC. The V and J genes are TRBV4-2 and TRBJ2-7; D possibly corresponds to TRBD1 (5 bases). The CDR3 sequence is 12 residues long. The germline V gene encodes CDR1 LGHNA and CDR2 YNFKEQ. V lost 4 bases to trimming and J lost 5 bases, with 9 bases between them.